These 2 T cell receptor beta chains came from one sample sequenced in a study of T cells in Graves' hyperthyroidism and ophthalmopathy (dated by TCRdb to 2018 to 2020). Libraries were constructed by multiplex PCR. The sequencer was an Illumina HiSeq 2000. TCR beta CDR3 regions were amplified from RNA transcripts. A first-round RT-PCR of the TCR CDR3 used the HTBI primer set with the Qiagen OneStep RT-PCR kit. TCRdb cleaned the public reads at Q25 with fastp, built clones with MiXCR and kept in-frame beta chains. Identical CDR3 proteins give one entry, which carries the most common genes and DNA. The sample records roughly 360,000 distinct CDR3 sequences, approximately 13% of which are singletons. The ten top clones hold about a fifth of the sample. Sample: blood. The receptors were sampled from a man aged 30 to 39 with Graves' hyperthyroidism that later progressed to Graves' ophthalmopathy.

The chain employs TRBV4-1 and TRBJ2-5; D not resolved. CDR1 MGHRA and CDR2 YSYEKL come from the germline V gene. This CDR3 region has 15 residues. Trimming pared 4 bases from V and 4 bases from J, leaving 16 bases between. The DNA of the CDR3 is TGCGCCAGCAGCCCAGTACTGGGGATGCGAGAGACCCAGTACTTC. It codes for CASSPVLGMRETQYF.

V is TRBV7-2 and J is TRBJ2-3, with TRBD2 matching 14 bases. The CDR3 extends over 17 amino acids. Losses at the gene ends were 4 bases for V and 2 bases for J; bases not matched to a gene: 5. Germline V lookup: CDR1 SGHTA, CDR2 FQGNSA. The CDR3 nucleotides read TGTGCCAGCAGCTCCGGGACTAGCGGGGGTTACACAGATACGCAGTATTTT. Its translation is CASSSGTSGGYTDTQYF.